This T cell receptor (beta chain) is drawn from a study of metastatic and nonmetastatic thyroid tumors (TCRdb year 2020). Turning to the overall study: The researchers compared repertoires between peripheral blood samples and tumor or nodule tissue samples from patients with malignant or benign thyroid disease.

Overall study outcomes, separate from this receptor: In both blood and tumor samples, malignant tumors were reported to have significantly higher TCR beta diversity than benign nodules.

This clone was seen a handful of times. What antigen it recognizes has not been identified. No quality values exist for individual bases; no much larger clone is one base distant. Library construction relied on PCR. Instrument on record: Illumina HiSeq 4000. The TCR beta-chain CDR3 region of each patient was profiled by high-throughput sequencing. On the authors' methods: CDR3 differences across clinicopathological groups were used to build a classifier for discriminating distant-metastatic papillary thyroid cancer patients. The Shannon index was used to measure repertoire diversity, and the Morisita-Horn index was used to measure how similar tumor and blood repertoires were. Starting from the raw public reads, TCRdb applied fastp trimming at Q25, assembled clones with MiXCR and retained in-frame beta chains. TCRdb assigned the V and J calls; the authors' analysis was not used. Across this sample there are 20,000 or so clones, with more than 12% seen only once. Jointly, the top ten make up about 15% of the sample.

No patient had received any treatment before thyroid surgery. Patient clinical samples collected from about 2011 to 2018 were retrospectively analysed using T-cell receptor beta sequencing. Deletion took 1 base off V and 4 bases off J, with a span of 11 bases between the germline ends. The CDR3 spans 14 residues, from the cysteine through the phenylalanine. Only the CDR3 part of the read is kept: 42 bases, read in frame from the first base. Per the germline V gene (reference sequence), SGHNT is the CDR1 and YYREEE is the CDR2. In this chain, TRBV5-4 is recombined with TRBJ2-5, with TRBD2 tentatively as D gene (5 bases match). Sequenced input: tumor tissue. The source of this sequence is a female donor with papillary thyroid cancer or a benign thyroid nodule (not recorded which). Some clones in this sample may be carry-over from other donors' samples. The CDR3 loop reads CASSLKDSVETQYF. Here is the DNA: TGTGCCAGCAGCTTGAAGGACTCCGTAGAGACCCAGTACTTC.